The T cell receptor (beta chain) described here comes from a study of T cells after yellow fever vaccination. Study conclusions and caveats: The study found a weaker secondary response that peaked faster, day 5 versus 15. At around 95% for CD4 and almost 90% for CD8, most primary-vaccination clones showed up again after the booster.

Notes on this clonotype: The antigen is undetermined.

TCRdb re-called the 5' RACE reads with MiXCR, one entry per CDR3 protein. The sample shows approximately 90,000 distinct CDR3 sequences, less than 6% of them seen only once. This receptor was obtained from a young man who received the YFV17D yellow fever vaccine. This specimen was CD8+ T cells sorted from PBMCs, taken 10 days after the yellow fever booster vaccination.

CDR3 residues: CATSEGGTETQYF. As DNA, the CDR3 is TGTGCCACCAGTGAAGGGGGCACAGAGACCCAGTACTTC. The chain carries TRBV24-1 and TRBJ2-5; 7 bases match TRBD1. This CDR3 spans 13 amino acids. V lost 4 bases, J lost 4 bases, and 2 bases stayed unmatched. Germline CDR1 KGHDR, CDR2 SFDVKD.